This T cell receptor (beta chain) is from a study of T cell responses to AZD1222 COVID-19 vaccine. Study-wide points: Dominant CD4 TCR responses targeted spike regions 160-218 and 743-854. A reported finding is that nearly half of spike-specific TCRs target unmutated variant regions. Spike-specific TCR repertoires showed rising breadth and depth after two AZD1222 doses.

The V and J ends lost 8 bases and 3 bases respectively, with 13 bases between them. CDR1 is LNHDA and CDR2 is SQIVND in the germline V gene (reference sequence). This CDR3 spans 13 amino acids. As for this clone: Antigen specificity is unknown.

The repertoire was sequenced with immunoSEQ multiplex PCR; TCRdb's copy has only in-frame clones and lacks some. Among under 95,000 clones listed, around 90% were seen once. The chain combines TRBV19 with TRBJ1-1; maybe TRBD1 (6 bases). This material consisted of peripheral blood, taken on day 0 of AZD1222 vaccination. This sequence was found in an adult in good health. The CDR3 loop reads CASGAKGDTEAFF. The CDR3 coding sequence is TGTGCCAGTGGCGCGAAGGGGGACACTGAAGCTTTCTTT.